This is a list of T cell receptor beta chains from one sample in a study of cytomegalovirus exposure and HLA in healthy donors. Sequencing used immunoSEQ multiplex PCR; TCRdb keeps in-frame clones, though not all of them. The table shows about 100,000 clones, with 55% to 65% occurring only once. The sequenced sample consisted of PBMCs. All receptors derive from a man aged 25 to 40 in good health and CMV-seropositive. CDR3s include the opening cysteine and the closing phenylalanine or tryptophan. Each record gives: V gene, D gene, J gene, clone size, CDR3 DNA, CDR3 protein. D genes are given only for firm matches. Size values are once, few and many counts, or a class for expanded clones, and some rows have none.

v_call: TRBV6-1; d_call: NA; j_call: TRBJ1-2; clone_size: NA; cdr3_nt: TGTGCCGGCAGCGGTAGTTTAGCTAACTATGGCTACACCTTC; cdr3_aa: CAGSGSLANYGYTF
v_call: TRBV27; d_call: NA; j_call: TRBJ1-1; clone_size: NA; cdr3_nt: TGTGCCAGCAGTTTATCGGCTACAGGGACTGAAGCTTTCTTT; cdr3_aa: CASSLSATGTEAFF
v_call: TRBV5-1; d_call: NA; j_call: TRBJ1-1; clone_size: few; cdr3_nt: TGCGCCAGCAGCTTGGGACAGATGAACACTGAAGCTTTCTTT; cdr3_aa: CASSLGQMNTEAFF
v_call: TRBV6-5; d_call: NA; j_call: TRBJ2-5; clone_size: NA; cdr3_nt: TGTGCCAGCAGTTCCTCCTCTTGGGGGGTGGGGACCCAGTACTTC; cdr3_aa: CASSSSSWGVGTQYF
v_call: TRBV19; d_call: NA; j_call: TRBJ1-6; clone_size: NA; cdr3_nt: TGTGCCAGTCGCGGGCTAAATAATTCACCCCTCCACTTT; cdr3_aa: CASRGLNNSPLHF
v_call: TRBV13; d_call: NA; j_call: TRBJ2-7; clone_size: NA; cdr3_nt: TGTGCCAGCAGCTGGGACACCTCCTACGAGCAGTACTTC; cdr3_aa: CASSWDTSYEQYF
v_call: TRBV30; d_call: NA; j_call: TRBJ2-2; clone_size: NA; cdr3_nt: TGTGCCTGGGATCGGGCGAACACCGGGGAGCTGTTTTTT; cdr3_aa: CAWDRANTGELFF
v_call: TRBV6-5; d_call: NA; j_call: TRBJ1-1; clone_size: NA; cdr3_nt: TGTGCCACGTACCGTCGGAGGGGCACTGAAGCTTTCTTT; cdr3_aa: CATYRRRGTEAFF
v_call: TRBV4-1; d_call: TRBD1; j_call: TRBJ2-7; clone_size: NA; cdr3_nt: TGCGCCAGCAGCCAAGATCCGGGGACAGGGGCCTACGAGCAGTACTTC; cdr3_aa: CASSQDPGTGAYEQYF
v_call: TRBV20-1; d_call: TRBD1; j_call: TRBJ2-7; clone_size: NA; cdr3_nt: TGCAGTACAGGGGTCACCTACGAGCAGTACTTC; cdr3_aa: CSTGVTYEQYF
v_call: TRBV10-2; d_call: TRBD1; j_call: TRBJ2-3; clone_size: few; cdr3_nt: TGCGCCAGCAGTGAGAGGACAGGGTCAGATACGCAGTATTTT; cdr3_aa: CASSERTGSDTQYF
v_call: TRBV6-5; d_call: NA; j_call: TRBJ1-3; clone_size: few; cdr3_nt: TGTGCCAGCAATTATAGAAACACCATATATTTT; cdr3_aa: CASNYRNTIYF
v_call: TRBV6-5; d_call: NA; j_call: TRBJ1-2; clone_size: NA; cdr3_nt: TGTGCCAGCAGTTACCTCACTATCCGGGGACTCGGCTACACCTTC; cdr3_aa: CASSYLTIRGLGYTF
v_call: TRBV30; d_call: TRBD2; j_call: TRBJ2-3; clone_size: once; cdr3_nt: TGTGCCTGGAGTTCAGCGGGGGGCCGCCTCCATTTT; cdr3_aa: CAWSSAGGRLHF
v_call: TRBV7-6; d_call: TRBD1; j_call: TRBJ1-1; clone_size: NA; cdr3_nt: TGTGCCAGCAGCCGGACAGGGGGCCGGGGGAACACTGAAGCTTTCTTT; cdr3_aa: CASSRTGGRGNTEAFF
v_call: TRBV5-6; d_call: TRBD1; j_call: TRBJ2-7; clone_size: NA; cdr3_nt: TGTGCCAGCAGCACCCGGACAGGGGTCTATGACGAGCAGTACTTC; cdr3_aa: CASSTRTGVYDEQYF
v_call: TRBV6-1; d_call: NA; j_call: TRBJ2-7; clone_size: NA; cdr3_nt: TGTGCCAGCAGTGAACGTTCGAGCTCCTACGAGCAGTACTTC; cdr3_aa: CASSERSSSYEQYF
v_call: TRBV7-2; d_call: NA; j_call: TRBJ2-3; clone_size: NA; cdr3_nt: TGTGCCAGCACCCCCACGAGAGATACGCAGTATTTT; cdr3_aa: CASTPTRDTQYF
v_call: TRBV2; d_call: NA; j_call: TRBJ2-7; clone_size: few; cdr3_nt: TGTAACAACAATGCCGCCTACGAGCAGTACTTC; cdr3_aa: CNNNAAYEQYF
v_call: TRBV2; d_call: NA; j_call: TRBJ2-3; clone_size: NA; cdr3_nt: TGTGCCAGCAGTGGCAGGGCCGCAGATACGCAGTATTTT; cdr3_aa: CASSGRAADTQYF
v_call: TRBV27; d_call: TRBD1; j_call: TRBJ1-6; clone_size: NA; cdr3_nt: TGTGCCAGCAGTTTGGCTGGACAGGTTAATTCACCCCTCCACTTT; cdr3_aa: CASSLAGQVNSPLHF
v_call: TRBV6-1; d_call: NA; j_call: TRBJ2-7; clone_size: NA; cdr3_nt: TGTGCCAGCGCCGCGGGGATCGTCGAGCAGTACTTC; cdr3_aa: CASAAGIVEQYF
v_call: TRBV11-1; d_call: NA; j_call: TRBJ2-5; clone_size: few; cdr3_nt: TGCAGCTCCGTGGGGGTTACAGGGACCGCAGGGGAGCAGTACTTC; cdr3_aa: CSSVGVTGTAGEQYF
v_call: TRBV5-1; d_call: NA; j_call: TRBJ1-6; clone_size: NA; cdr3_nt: TGCGCCAGCAGCTTACAGGGTAATTCACCCCTCCACTTT; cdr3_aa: CASSLQGNSPLHF
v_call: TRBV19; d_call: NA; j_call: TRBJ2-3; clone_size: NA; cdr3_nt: TGTGCCAGTGGCTCAAGAGACTCCGCAACAGATACGCAGTATTTT; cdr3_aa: CASGSRDSATDTQYF
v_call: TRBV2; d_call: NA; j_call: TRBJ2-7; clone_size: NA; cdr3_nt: TGTGCCAGCCGAAACAGGGAGTATGCCTACGGGCAGTACTTC; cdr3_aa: CASRNREYAYGQYF
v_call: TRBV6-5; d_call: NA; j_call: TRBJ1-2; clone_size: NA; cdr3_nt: TGTGCCAGCAGTTACTCCGAGGGTGGGTATGGCTACACCTTC; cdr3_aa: CASSYSEGGYGYTF
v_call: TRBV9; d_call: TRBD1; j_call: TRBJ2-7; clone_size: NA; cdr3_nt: TGTGCCAGCAGCCCGGGACAGGGGACCGAGCAGTACTTC; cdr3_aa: CASSPGQGTEQYF
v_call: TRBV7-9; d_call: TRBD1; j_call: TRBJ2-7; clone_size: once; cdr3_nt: TGTGCCAGCAGCCTTGGACAGGGTCCTCCTATTGACGAGCAGTACTTC; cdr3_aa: CASSLGQGPPIDEQYF
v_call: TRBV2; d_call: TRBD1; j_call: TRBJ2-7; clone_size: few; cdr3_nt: TGTGCCAGCAGCTGGGACCAGGGGGTCTCCTACGAGCAGTACTTC; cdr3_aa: CASSWDQGVSYEQYF
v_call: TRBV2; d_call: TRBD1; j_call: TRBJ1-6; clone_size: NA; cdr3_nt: TGTGCCAGCAGTGAGAGACAGGGACGAAATTCACCCCTCCACTTT; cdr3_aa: CASSERQGRNSPLHF
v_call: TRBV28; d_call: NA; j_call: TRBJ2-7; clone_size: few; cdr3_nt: TGTGCCAGCAGTTTTTCGGGAGCCGGAGGAGAGCAGTACTTC; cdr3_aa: CASSFSGAGGEQYF
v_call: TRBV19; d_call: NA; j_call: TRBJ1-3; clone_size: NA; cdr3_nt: TGTGCCAGTAGTACCGGGACATTCGGAAACACCATATATTTT; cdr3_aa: CASSTGTFGNTIYF
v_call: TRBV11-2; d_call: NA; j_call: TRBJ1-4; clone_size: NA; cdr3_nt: TGTGCCAGCAGCTTAGCATTACGGCTGTTTTTT; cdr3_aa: CASSLALRLFF
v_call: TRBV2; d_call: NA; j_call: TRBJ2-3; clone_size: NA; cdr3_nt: TGTGCCAGCAAACCCCGGGTCTTTACAGATACGCAGTATTTT; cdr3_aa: CASKPRVFTDTQYF
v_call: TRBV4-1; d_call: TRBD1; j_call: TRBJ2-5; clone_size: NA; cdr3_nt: TGCGCCAGCAGCCAAGGAAGGGGGCTAGAGACCCAGTACTTC; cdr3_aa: CASSQGRGLETQYF
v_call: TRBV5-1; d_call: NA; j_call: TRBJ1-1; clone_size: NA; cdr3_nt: TGCGCCAGCTTTCAGGGGATGAACACTGAAGCTTTCTTT; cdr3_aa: CASFQGMNTEAFF
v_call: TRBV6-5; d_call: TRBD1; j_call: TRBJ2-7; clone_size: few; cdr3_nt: TGTGCCAGCAGTTACTCAGGGGGCGAAGAGTACTTC; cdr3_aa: CASSYSGGEEYF
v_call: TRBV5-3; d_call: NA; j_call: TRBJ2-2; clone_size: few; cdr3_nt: TGTGCCAGAAGGCCAGACAGTGGGCAGAACACCGGGGAGCTGTTTTTT; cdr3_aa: CARRPDSGQNTGELFF
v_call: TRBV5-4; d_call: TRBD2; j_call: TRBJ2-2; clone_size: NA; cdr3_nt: TGTGCCAGCAGCTTGATAGCGGGGGGACTCAACACCGGGGAGCTGTTTTTT; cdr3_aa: CASSLIAGGLNTGELFF
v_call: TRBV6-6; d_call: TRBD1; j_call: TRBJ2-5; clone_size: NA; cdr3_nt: TGTGCCAGCAGTTACTCGACAGGGCTTCTGGGGGAGACCCAGTACTTC; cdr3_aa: CASSYSTGLLGETQYF
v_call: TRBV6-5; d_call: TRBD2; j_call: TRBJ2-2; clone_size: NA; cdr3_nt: TGTGCCAGCAGTTACCTAGCGGGGGGCTCTCACGGGGAGCTGTTTTTT; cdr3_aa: CASSYLAGGSHGELFF
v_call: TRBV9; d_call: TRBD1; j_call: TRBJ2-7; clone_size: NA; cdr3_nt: TGTGCCAGCAGCCCTAACGACAGGGACTCCTACGAGCAGTACTTC; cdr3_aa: CASSPNDRDSYEQYF
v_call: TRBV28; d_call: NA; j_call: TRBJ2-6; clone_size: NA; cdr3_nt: TGTGCCAGCAGTGCGAGAATCGGGGCCAACGTCCTGACTTTC; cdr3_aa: CASSARIGANVLTF
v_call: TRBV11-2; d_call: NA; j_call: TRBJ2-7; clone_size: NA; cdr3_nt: TGTGCCAGCAGTGCTACGTTGGTCGAGCAGTACTTC; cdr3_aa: CASSATLVEQYF
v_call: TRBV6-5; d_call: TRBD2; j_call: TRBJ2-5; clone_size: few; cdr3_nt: TGTGCCAGCAGTTACTCGCCAAGCGGGGGAGAGGAGACCCAGTACTTC; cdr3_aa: CASSYSPSGGEETQYF
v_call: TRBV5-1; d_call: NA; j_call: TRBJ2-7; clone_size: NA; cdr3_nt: TGCGCCAGCAGCTTATCCTATTTCTACGAGCAGTACTTC; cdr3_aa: CASSLSYFYEQYF